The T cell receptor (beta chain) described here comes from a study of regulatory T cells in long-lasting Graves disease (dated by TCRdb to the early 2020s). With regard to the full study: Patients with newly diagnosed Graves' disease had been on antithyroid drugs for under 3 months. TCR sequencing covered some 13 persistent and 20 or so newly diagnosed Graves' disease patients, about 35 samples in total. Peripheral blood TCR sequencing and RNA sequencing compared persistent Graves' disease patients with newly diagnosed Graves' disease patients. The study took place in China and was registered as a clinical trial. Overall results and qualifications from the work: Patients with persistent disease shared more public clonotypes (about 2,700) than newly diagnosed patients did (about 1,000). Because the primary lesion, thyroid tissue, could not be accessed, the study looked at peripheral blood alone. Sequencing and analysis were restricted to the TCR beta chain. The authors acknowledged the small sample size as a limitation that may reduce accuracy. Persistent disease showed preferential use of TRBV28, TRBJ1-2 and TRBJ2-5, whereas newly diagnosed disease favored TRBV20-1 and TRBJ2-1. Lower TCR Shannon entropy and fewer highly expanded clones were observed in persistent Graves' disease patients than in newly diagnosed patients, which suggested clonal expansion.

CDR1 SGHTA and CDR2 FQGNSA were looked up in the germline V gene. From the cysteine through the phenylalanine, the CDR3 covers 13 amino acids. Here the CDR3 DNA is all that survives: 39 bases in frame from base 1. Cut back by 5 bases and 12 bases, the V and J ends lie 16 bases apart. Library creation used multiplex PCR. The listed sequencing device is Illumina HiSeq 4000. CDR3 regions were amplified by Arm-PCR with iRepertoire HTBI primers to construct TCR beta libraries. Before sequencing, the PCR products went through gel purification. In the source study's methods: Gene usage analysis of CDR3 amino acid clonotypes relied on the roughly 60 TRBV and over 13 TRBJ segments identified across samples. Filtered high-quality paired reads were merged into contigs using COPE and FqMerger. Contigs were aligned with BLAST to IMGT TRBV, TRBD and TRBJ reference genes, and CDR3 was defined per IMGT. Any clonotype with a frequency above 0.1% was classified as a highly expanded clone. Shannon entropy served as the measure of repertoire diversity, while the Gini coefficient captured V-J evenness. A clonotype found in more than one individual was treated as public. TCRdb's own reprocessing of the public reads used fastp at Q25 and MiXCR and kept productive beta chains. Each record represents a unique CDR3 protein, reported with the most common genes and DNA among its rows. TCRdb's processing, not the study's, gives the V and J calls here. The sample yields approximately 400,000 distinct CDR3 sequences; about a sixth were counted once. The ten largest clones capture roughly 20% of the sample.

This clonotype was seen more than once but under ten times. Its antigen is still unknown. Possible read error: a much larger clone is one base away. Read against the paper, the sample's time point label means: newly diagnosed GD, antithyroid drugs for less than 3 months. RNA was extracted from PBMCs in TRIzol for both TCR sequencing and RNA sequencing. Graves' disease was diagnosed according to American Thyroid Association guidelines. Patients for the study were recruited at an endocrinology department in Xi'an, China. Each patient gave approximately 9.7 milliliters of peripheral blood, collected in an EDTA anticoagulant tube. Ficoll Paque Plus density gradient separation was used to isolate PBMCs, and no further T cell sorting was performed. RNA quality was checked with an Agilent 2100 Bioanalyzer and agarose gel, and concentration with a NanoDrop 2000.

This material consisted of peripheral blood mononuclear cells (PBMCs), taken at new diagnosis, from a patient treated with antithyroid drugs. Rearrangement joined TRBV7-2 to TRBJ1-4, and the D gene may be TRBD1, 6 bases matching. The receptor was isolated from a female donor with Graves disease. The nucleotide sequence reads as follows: TGTGCCAGCAGCGTGGGGGGCTGGGAAGAACTGTTTTTT. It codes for CASSVGGWEELFF.